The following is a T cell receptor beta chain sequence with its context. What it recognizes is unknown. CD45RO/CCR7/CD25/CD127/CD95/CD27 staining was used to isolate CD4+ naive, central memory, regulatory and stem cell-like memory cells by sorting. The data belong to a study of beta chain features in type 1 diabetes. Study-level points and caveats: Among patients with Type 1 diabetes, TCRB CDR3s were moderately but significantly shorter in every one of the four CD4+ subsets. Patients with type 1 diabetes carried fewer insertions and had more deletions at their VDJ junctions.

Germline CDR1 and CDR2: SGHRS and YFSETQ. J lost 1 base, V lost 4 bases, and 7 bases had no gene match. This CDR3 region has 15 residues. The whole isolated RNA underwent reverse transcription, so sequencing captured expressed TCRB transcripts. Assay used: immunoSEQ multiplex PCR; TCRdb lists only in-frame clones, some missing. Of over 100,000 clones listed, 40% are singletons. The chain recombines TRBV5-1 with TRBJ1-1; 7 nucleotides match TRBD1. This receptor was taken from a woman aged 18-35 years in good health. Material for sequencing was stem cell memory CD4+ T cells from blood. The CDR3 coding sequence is TGCGCCAGCAGCCCGAGGACAGGATCGAACACTGAAGCTTTCTTT. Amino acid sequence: CASSPRTGSNTEAFF.